A single sample gave rise to the 11 T cell receptor beta chains below, sequenced in a study of blood T cell repertoires in COVID-19. The method was immunoSEQ multiplex PCR; TCRdb's version includes in-frame clones alone and lacks a portion of them. Here the sample spans 55,000 or so clones, approximately 85% being singletons. The material sequenced was peripheral blood. Receptors were obtained from a human donor in a cohort sampled during active COVID-19.

The genes are TRBV12-3 or TRBV12-4 and TRBJ2-5; 7 nucleotides line up with TRBD2. This CDR3 has 13 residues. With 5 bases clipped from V and 4 bases from J, the junction kept 4 bases outside the gene matches. The CDR3 protein is CASSVSGGETQYF. CDR3 nucleotides: TGTGCCAGCAGTGTTTCGGGAGGAGAGACCCAGTACTTC.

To note about this clone: The sample holds other DNA sequences that translate to the same CDR3. The chain uses TRBV5-1 and TRBJ2-3; 7 bases map to TRBD2. The CDR3 is 15 amino acids. With V trimmed by 0 bases and J by 1 base, 2 bases remained unmatched. From germline, CDR1 is SGHRS and CDR2 YFSETQ. DNA for the CDR3: TGCGCCAGCAGCTTGGGCCTAGCGGGCACAGATACGCAGTATTTT. This gives the protein CASSLGLAGTDTQYF.

The J gene is TRBJ2-7, the V gene TRBV18; 9 bases are a match to TRBD1. The germline CDR1 and CDR2 sequences are KGHSH and LQKENI. V shed 2 bases and J 4 bases; nucleotides not matched to a gene: 6. This CDR3 has 15 residues. CDR3 amino acids: CASSPGTGKLYEQYF. DNA of the CDR3: TGTGCCAGCTCACCAGGGACAGGGAAATTATACGAGCAGTACTTC. The entire variable domain, with the rest obtained from reference TRBV18 and TRBJ2-7, is as follows: NAGVMQNPRHLVRRRGQEARLRCSPMKGHSHVYWYRQLPEEGLKFMVYLQKENIIDESGMPKERFSAEFPKEGPSILRIQQVVRGDSAAYFCASSPGTGKLYEQYFGPGTRLTVT.

The chain links TRBV7-8 to TRBJ2-5; unclear D gene. The CDR3 spans 13 residues. Germline CDR1 reads SGHVS; CDR2 reads FQNEAQ. V was shortened by 4 bases and J by 5 bases, with 11 bases between the two germline ends. The CDR3 DNA is TGTGCCAGCAGCTATACGATAGAGGAGACCCAGTACTTC. Its protein is CASSYTIEETQYF.

This chain connects TRBV3-1 (or the pseudogene TRBV3-2) to TRBJ2-5, with TRBD2 identical over 7 bases. The germline CDR1 and CDR2 sequences are LGHDT and YNNKEL (reference sequence). The V segment lost 3 bases and the J segment 7 bases; nucleotides outside the gene matches: 8. CDR3 length: 14 residues. CDR3 coding DNA: TGTGCCAGCAGCCAGGTTAGGACTAGAGGGACCCAGTACTTC. Protein sequence: CASSQVRTRGTQYF.

The rearrangement joins TRBV18 to TRBJ2-3; D call uncertain. V was shortened by 2 bases and J by 1 base, with 10 bases between the two germline ends. Germline CDR1 and CDR2: KGHSH and LQKENI. This CDR3 comprises 15 residues. The CDR3 spells CASSPAEPRTDTQYF. The DNA for the CDR3 is TGTGCCAGCTCACCAGCGGAGCCCCGCACAGATACGCAGTATTTT. Full variable domain (missing parts from reference TRBV18 and TRBJ2-3): NAGVMQNPRHLVRRRGQEARLRCSPMKGHSHVYWYRQLPEEGLKFMVYLQKENIIDESGMPKERFSAEFPKEGPSILRIQQVVRGDSAAYFCASSPAEPRTDTQYFGPGTRLTVL.

This rearrangement joins TRBV5-4 to TRBJ2-7; possibly TRBD2 for D (5 bases). CDR1 SGHNT and CDR2 YYREEE come from the germline V gene (reference sequence). V shed 4 bases and J shed 6 bases, with 14 bases lying between them. This CDR3 is built from 13 residues. This CDR3 is CASSLDYNLEQYF. The CDR3 DNA reads as TGTGCCAGCAGCCTAGACTATAATCTCGAGCAGTACTTC.

The rearrangement links TRBV4-1 to TRBJ1-2, with D possibly TRBD1 on 6 matching bases. CDR3 size: 15 residues. Trimming took 4 bases from V and 0 from J, leaving 12 bases between them. Germline values: CDR1 MGHRA, CDR2 YSYEKL. The CDR3, as DNA: TGCGCCAGCAGCCTTCCGGGACAAGCTAACTATGGCTACACCTTC. This sequence encodes CASSLPGQANYGYTF.

This clone was recorded only once. The chain recombines TRBV6-5 with TRBJ2-3, with D possibly matching TRBD2 (6 bases). The CDR3 totals 13 residues. The ends were cut back, 6 bases at V and 5 bases at J, with 12 bases in the middle. Germline CDR1 reads MNHEY; CDR2 reads SVGAGI. The CDR3 DNA sequence: TGTGCCAGCAGAATTACCGGGGGAGATACGCAGTATTTT. Its translation: CASRITGGDTQYF.

The chain combines TRBV25-1 with TRBJ2-5; 11 bases fit TRBD2. V was pared by 3 bases and J by 1 base, with 1 base of the junction left unmatched. This CDR3 has 15 amino acids. Germline V CDR1 and CDR2: MGHDK, SYGVNS. CDR3 sequence: CASSDGTSGQETQYF. In DNA, the CDR3 is TGTGCCAGCAGTGACGGGACTAGCGGCCAAGAGACCCAGTACTTC.

The rearrangement links TRBV27 to TRBJ1-6; D is undetermined. V was cut by 10 bases and J by 7 bases, with 17 bases left in between. The CDR3 runs to 14 residues. Germline CDR1 MNHEY, CDR2 SMNVEV (reference sequence). CDR3 DNA sequence: TGTGCCACCAAGAGCTTGCTGTTAAATTCACCCCTCCACTTT. It translates to CATKSLLLNSPLHF.